This is a list of T cell receptor beta chains from one sample in a study of OX40 agonist ivuxolimab in advanced cancers. The repertoire was sequenced with immunoSEQ multiplex PCR; TCRdb's copy has only in-frame clones and lacks some. The sample holds about 70,000 clones; roughly 80% are singletons and the top ten take roughly 5.4%. This specimen consisted of CD4+ or CD8+ T cells sorted from blood, obtained in a trial of the OX40 agonist ivuxolimab. All receptors come from an adult with an advanced solid tumor such as melanoma, head and neck, liver or kidney cancer. The conserved cysteine and the conserved F or W are not part of the CDR3 here. The order of the fields is V gene, J gene, CDR3 protein.

TRBV19	TRBJ1-1	ASSKGVGDRGRSF
TRBV29-1	TRBJ1-4	SAGRQDSGQLF
TRBV6-5	TRBJ1-5	ASRSEWRGQPQH
TRBV28	TRBJ1-1	ASSLAGTVNTEAF
TRBV19	TRBJ1-1	ASSIGGEGSAF
TRBV9	TRBJ1-2	ASSVAGMFT
TRBV4-1	TRBJ2-7	ASSQALGASYEQY
TRBV10-3	TRBJ2-5	AITAEDRLGKTQY
TRBV10-2	TRBJ2-1	ASSEGRSSYNEQF
TRBV25-1	TRBJ2-6	ASSAFGSGANVLT
TRBV30	TRBJ2-5	AWRTTSSGRGETQY
TRBV11-2	TRBJ2-2	ASSPGLAGGPHTGELF
TRBV18	TRBJ2-7	ASSLGTSGGTPYEQY
TRBV10-1	TRBJ1-1	ASQAAPNTEAF
TRBV6-6	TRBJ1-2	ASSYKIQDYLYGYT
TRBV13	TRBJ1-1	ASSLGGPRTEAF
TRBV30	TRBJ1-4	AWSDPGPLA
TRBV19	TRBJ2-3	ASSRTGRTDTQY
TRBV29-1	TRBJ1-1	SVARTGSDTEAF
TRBV13	TRBJ1-1	ASSVRPGTEAF
TRBV6-6	TRBJ1-4	ASSTGKRVEKLF
TRBV10-1	TRBJ2-2	ASRRGIGTGELF
TRBV19	TRBJ2-1	ASSIEGWERSYNEQF
TRBV7-9	TRBJ1-3	ASSLNTMGNTIY
TRBV28	TRBJ2-7	ASSTTSYEQY
TRBV28	TRBJ1-5	ASSIRDRGQPQH
TRBV19	TRBJ1-2	ASRAGYRTDGYT
TRBV28	TRBJ1-5	ASRQTGYQPQH
TRBV7-9	TRBJ1-4	ASSSGTTGNEKLF
TRBV4-1	TRBJ2-2	ASSQEGGGNTGELF
TRBV2	TRBJ2-2	ASSLGRGTGELF
TRBV2	TRBJ2-1	ASSKNSGTSGGEQF
TRBV4-1	TRBJ2-1	ASSQDEEGNEQF
TRBV19	TRBJ1-1	ASRSGRNTEAF
TRBV30	TRBJ2-3	AWSVNTDTQY